The 12 T cell receptor beta chains below come from one sample, sequenced in a study of cytomegalovirus exposure and HLA in healthy donors. PCR primers comprised 60 Vbeta and 13 Jbeta primers. Profiling relied on immunoSEQ multiplex PCR, and the TCRdb table lists in-frame clones only, not all of them. Altogether some 130,000 clones are present, about 82% being singletons, with the ten largest covering approximately 4.3%. The sequenced sample consisted of PBMCs. These receptors came from a man younger than 45 in good health.

The V gene is TRBV7-9, the J gene TRBJ2-2; a weak D match, TRBD2 (5 bases). The V gene lost 4 bases and the J gene lost 2 bases, with 20 bases spanning the gap. CDR3 length equals 18 residues. Per the germline V gene, CDR1 is SEHNR and CDR2 is FQNEAQ (reference sequence). CDR3 DNA: TGTGCCAGCAGCTCCCCGGGGAGACTATCGGTTAACACCGGGGAGCTGTTTTTT. It translates to CASSSPGRLSVNTGELFF.

This rearrangement joins TRBV5-4 to TRBJ2-2; a weak D match, TRBD1 (6 bases). Germline CDR1 SGHNT, CDR2 YYREEE (reference sequence). The V gene lost 5 bases and the J gene lost 8 bases, with 16 bases spanning the gap. CDR3 length: 14 amino acids. The CDR3 bases are TGTGCCAGCAGGAAACAGGGAATAAGAGGGGAGCTGTTTTTT. It is translated as CASRKQGIRGELFF.

The chain uses TRBV25-1 and TRBJ1-5; a possible D gene is TRBD1 (5 bases). This CDR3 has 14 amino acids. The V and J ends lost 6 bases and 1 base respectively, with 10 bases between them. Germline-derived CDR1 and CDR2 are MGHDK and SYGVNS. The CDR3 region has the DNA TGTGCCAGCAGGGACACCGGGAGCAATCAGCCCCAGCATTTT. This gives the protein CASRDTGSNQPQHF.

There are a few counts of this clone. V usage is TRBV5-4 and J usage is TRBJ1-2, with D possibly being TRBD1 (5 bases). Germline CDR1 SGHNT, CDR2 YYREEE (reference sequence). V shed 5 bases and J shed 3 bases, with 11 bases lying between them. The CDR3 length is 13 residues. The CDR3 protein is CASRGGLDYGYTF. Written as DNA, the CDR3 is TGTGCCAGCAGGGGGGGACTGGACTATGGCTACACCTTC.

A word on this clone: A read error may produce the germline difference seen at one junction end. The chain recombines TRBV19 with TRBJ2-2; TRBD2 might be the D (6 bases). Per germline, CDR1 LNHDA and CDR2 SQIVND (reference sequence). This CDR3 is built from 16 residues. For the CDR3, the DNA is TGTGCTAGTAGTAGAGGGGAAATTGGGCGGGGCGGGGAGCTGTTTTTT. Protein sequence: CASSRGEIGRGGELFF.

The table lists this clone with a few counts. The chain recombines TRBV12-5 with TRBJ2-1; D perhaps matches TRBD2 (6 bases). V lost 6 bases, J lost 9 bases, and 18 bases lay in between. The germline CDR1 and CDR2 sequences are LGHNT and FRNRAP. This CDR3 region has 14 residues. The CDR3 is CASGPWTMLGEQFF. CDR3 coding DNA: TGTGCTAGTGGCCCCTGGACTATGCTTGGTGAGCAGTTCTTC.

The V gene is TRBV7-3, the J gene TRBJ2-1; the match to TRBD2 covers 14 bases. CDR3 length equals 22 residues. The V and J ends lost 2 bases and 3 bases, in that order; junction bases with no gene match: 18. Germline V gene sequence: CDR1 SGHTA, CDR2 FQGTGA. The CDR3 loop is CASSLGIRLAGGPPVGYNEQFF. CDR3 bases: TGTGCCAGCAGCTTAGGGATCCGACTAGCGGGAGGGCCCCCGGTAGGCTACAATGAGCAGTTCTTC.

V is TRBV9 and J is TRBJ1-1; 8 bases match TRBD1. The length of the CDR3 is 14 residues. The V gene end was trimmed by 3 bases and the J gene end by 2 bases; junction bases not matched to a gene: 3. Germline V gene data show CDR1 as SGDLS and CDR2 as YYNGEE. CDR3 loop: CASSAQGANTEAFF. CDR3 sequence (DNA): TGTGCCAGCAGCGCCCAGGGGGCTAACACTGAAGCTTTCTTT.

The rearrangement joins TRBV5-1 to TRBJ2-1; no clear D. The CDR3 extends over 14 amino acids. V was cut by 4 bases and J by 4 bases, with 12 bases left in between. In germline, CDR1 is SGHRS, CDR2 YFSETQ. CDR3 in amino acids: CASSPRPGYNEQFF. DNA for the CDR3: TGCGCCAGCAGCCCTAGGCCCGGGTACAATGAGCAGTTCTTC.

This clone was counted only a few times. The rearrangement links TRBV19 to TRBJ1-5; TRBD1 matches at 7 bases. The CDR3 covers 17 residues. Trimming at V came to 5 bases and at J to 0 bases, leaving 10 bases not matched to a gene. Germline CDR1 and CDR2: LNHDA and SQIVND (reference sequence). CDR3 residues: CASSPRDRYYSNQPQHF. As DNA, the CDR3 is TGTGCCAGTAGTCCGCGGGACAGATATTATAGCAATCAGCCCCAGCATTTT.

This clone has a single count. CDR3 bases: TGCGGAGTCGGACTTCCCAATGAGCAGTTCTTC. It specifies CGVGLPNEQFF. The chain has TRBV20-1 and TRBJ2-1, with a tentative D call TRBD2 (5 bases). Germline V CDR1 and CDR2: DFQATT, SNEGSKA (reference sequence). This CDR3 contains 11 residues.

The chain joins TRBV10-3 to TRBJ2-1, with TRBD2 matching over 9 bases. The germline CDR1 and CDR2 sequences are ENHRY and SYGVKD. V gave up 3 bases and J gave up 4 bases; unmatched junction bases: 4. This CDR3 comprises 15 residues. In DNA, the CDR3 is TGTGCCATCAGTGATGCGGGAGGGGGGTACAATGAGCAGTTCTTC. Protein sequence: CAISDAGGGYNEQFF.